This T cell receptor beta chain appears in the sequencing data of a study of early T cells in non-severe SARS-CoV-2 infection. Whole-study findings and limits: Matching results from VDJdb favored anti-spike CD8 responses, leaving private and CD4 specificities undetected.

Germline V gives CDR1 SGHAT, CDR2 FQNNGV. The junction had 7 bases not matched to a gene; V was cut back by 6 bases and J by 3 bases. This CDR3 is 15 amino acids long. This clonotype was counted only a few times. Antigen unknown. Individual cDNA molecules were tagged with unique molecular identifiers. TCRdb ran MiXCR on the 5' RACE reads and lists one entry per CDR3 protein. The sample has about 69,000 distinct CDR3 sequences; around 15% are singletons. The source of this sequence is an adult who was a healthcare worker with PCR-confirmed SARS-CoV-2 infection or an uninfected control (not recorded which). The chain links TRBV11-2 to TRBJ2-1; 8 positions agree with TRBD2. Material for sequencing was whole blood. The CDR3 region is CASSPLLADYNEQFF. For the CDR3, the DNA is TGTGCCAGCAGTCCTCTACTAGCGGACTACAATGAGCAGTTCTTC.